Below, 4 T cell receptor beta chains from the same sample are listed, as sequenced in a study of OX40 agonist ivuxolimab in advanced cancers. The table came from immunoSEQ multiplex PCR; TCRdb's copy has only in-frame clones and leaves some out. The sample includes almost 85,000 clones, nearly 95% of them seen just once. The sequenced sample was CD4+ or CD8+ T cells sorted from blood, obtained in a trial of the OX40 agonist ivuxolimab. These receptors originate from an adult with an advanced solid tumor such as melanoma, head and neck, liver or kidney cancer.

The V and J genes are TRBV30 and TRBJ2-1, with TRBD1 identical over 8 bases. Trimming removed 0 bases from V and 6 bases from J; junction bases left unmatched: 7. Germline CDR1 is GTSNPN and CDR2 is SVGIG (reference sequence). The CDR3 consists of 15 residues. Here the CDR3 DNA reads TGTGCCTGGAGTGTCGGCCAGGGGGCAAGCAATGAGCAGTTCTTC. This codes for CAWSVGQGASNEQFF.

The chain carries TRBV6-9 and TRBJ2-3; 9 bases align to TRBD2. The V gene end was trimmed by 3 bases and the J gene end by 5 bases; junction bases not matched to a gene: 6. The germline CDR1 and CDR2 sequences are MNHGY and SVAAGI. The CDR3 runs to 15 residues. The chain's CDR3 is CASSYVSGRGDTQYF. The CDR3 DNA is TGTGCCAGCAGTTACGTTAGCGGGAGAGGAGATACGCAGTATTTT.

The chain couples TRBV7-9 to TRBJ2-7, with D uncertain. Between the trimmed V and J ends, which lost 0 bases and 4 bases, there was a span of 10 bases. Germline CDR1 SEHNR, CDR2 FQNEAQ (reference sequence). The CDR3 extends over 14 amino acids. The chain's CDR3 is CASSLALIGYEQYF. The CDR3 nucleotides are TGTGCCAGCAGCTTAGCGCTGATAGGGTACGAGCAGTACTTC.

J is TRBJ2-2 and V is TRBV4-3; D gene ambiguous. This CDR3 is built from 15 residues. The germline V gene encodes CDR1 LGHNA and CDR2 YSLEER. V lost 4 bases and J lost 1, with 10 bases in between. CDR3: CASSPGWGNTGELFF. For the CDR3, the DNA is TGCGCCAGCAGCCCTGGATGGGGGAACACCGGGGAGCTGTTTTTT.